Presented here are 13 T cell receptor beta chains from one specimen sequenced in a study of Tregs in tolerant kidney transplant recipients. Here immunoSEQ multiplex PCR was the method, and the copy in TCRdb shows in-frame clones only, minus some. Seen here are 60,000 or so clones, around 82% observed once, and the top ten hold about 5%. The sequenced sample was CD4+ T cells from blood. These receptor sequences come from a human donor in good health.

J is TRBJ2-7 and V is TRBV5-4, with a tentative D call TRBD1 (6 bases). V lost 4 bases, J lost 6 bases, and 20 bases lay in between. In germline, CDR1 is SGHNT, CDR2 YYREEE (reference sequence). The CDR3 contains 15 residues. In DNA form, the CDR3 reads TGTGCCAGCAGCGGGGGACCAGGGGACGCACCCGAGCAGTACTTC. It codes for CASSGGPGDAPEQYF.

The V and J genes are TRBV7-3 and TRBJ1-1; D uncertain. The CDR3 spans 13 residues. V lost 1 base to trimming and J lost 8 bases, with 11 bases between them. Germline CDR1 and CDR2: SGHTA and FQGTGA. The CDR3 bases are TGTGCCAGCAGCTTAAGTGTAGACTCCGAAGCTTTCTTT. Protein sequence: CASSLSVDSEAFF. Full variable domain (remainder filled in from reference TRBV7-3 and TRBJ1-1): GAGVSQTPSNKVTEKGKYVELRCDPISGHTALYWYRQSLGQGPEFLIYFQGTGAADDSGLPNDRFFAVRPEGSVSTLKIQRTERGDSAVYLCASSLSVDSEAFFGQGTRLTVV.

This clone appeared a single time. The rearrangement uses TRBV19 and TRBJ2-3; TRBD1 aligns across 10 bases. This CDR3 comprises 16 residues. Germline CDR1 LNHDA, CDR2 SQIVND (reference sequence). The junction had 6 bases not matched to a gene; V was cut back by 3 bases and J by 3 bases. The CDR3: CASSMMGQGKTDTQYF. Written as DNA, the CDR3 is TGTGCCAGTAGTATGATGGGACAGGGGAAGACAGATACGCAGTATTTT.

The chain recombines TRBV4-1 with TRBJ2-2; TRBD2 aligns across 10 bases. The V segment lost 2 bases and the J segment 2 bases; nucleotides outside the gene matches: 8. CDR3 length: 18 residues. Germline CDR1 MGHRA, CDR2 YSYEKL. The CDR3 nucleotides read TGCGCCAGCAGCCAATCCCGGACTAGCGGACATAACACCGGGGAGCTGTTTTTT. Its protein product is CASSQSRTSGHNTGELFF.

V gene TRBV27 combines with J gene TRBJ1-6; 9 bases map to TRBD1. Germline V gene data show CDR1 as MNHEY and CDR2 as SMNVEV (reference sequence). This CDR3 comprises 14 residues. J lost 7 bases, V lost 9 bases, and 7 bases had no gene match. This CDR3 reads CASSYDRGNSPLHF. DNA of the CDR3: TGTGCCAGTTCTTACGACAGGGGGAATTCACCCCTCCACTTT.

The genes are TRBV6-4 and TRBJ1-1, with D perhaps TRBD1 (6 bases). CDR1 is MRHNA, CDR2 SNTAGT, per germline. Trimming left V 6 bases short and J 4 bases short, with 12 bases between. The CDR3 runs 13 residues. The CDR3 spells CASSALGGTEAFF. CDR3 coding DNA: TGTGCCAGCAGCGCTCTAGGGGGCACTGAAGCTTTCTTT.

The chain uses TRBV5-1 and TRBJ1-1; D possibly corresponds to TRBD1 (6 bases). Germline CDR1 SGHRS, CDR2 YFSETQ. The ends were cut back, 6 bases at V and 3 bases at J, with 12 bases in the middle. The CDR3 contains 13 residues. The CDR3 DNA reads TGCGCCAGCAAGGGGGGAGGGTACACTGAAGCTTTCTTT. Residues: CASKGGGYTEAFF.

The chain uses TRBV2 and TRBJ1-1, with unresolved D. CDR1 and CDR2 from the germline V gene are SNHLY and FYNNEI. V gave up 8 bases and J gave up 1 base, with 14 bases separating them. CDR3 length: 14 amino acids. CDR3 in DNA: TGTGCCAGCCACCGAGTCTTTGGGAACACTGAAGCTTTCTTT. Translation: CASHRVFGNTEAFF.

The gene calls are TRBV10-1 and TRBJ2-5; 10 nucleotides align to TRBD2. The length of the CDR3 is 18 residues. Germline CDR1 is WNHNN and CDR2 is SYGVQD (reference sequence). The V gene end was trimmed by 3 bases and the J gene end by 2 bases; junction bases not matched to a gene: 12. For the CDR3, the DNA is TGCGCCAGCAGTGAAGGTAGCTTAGCGGGGGGCCCACAAGAGACCCAGTACTTC. This codes for CASSEGSLAGGPQETQYF.

The V gene is TRBV10-3, the J gene TRBJ1-2; no firm D call. With 0 bases removed from V and 4 bases from J, the gap between germline ends came to 9 bases. The CDR3 totals 14 residues. CDR1 is ENHRY, CDR2 SYGVKD, per germline. CDR3: CAISESTRGYGYTF. In DNA, the CDR3 is TGTGCCATCAGTGAGTCGACCCGGGGCTATGGCTACACCTTC.

This clone was seen only a few times. The J gene is TRBJ1-1, the V gene TRBV4-1; tentative D call: TRBD1 (5 bases). Germline V gene lookup returns CDR1 MGHRA and CDR2 YSYEKL. Between the trimmed V and J ends, which lost 2 bases and 0 bases, there was a span of 16 bases. There are 17 residues in the CDR3. As DNA, the CDR3 is TGCGCCAGCAGCCAAAATGCCCTCAGGGTGATGAACACTGAAGCTTTCTTT. This translates into CASSQNALRVMNTEAFF.

This chain links TRBV5-1 with TRBJ1-2; the match to TRBD1 covers 8 bases. CDR1 is SGHRS, CDR2 YFSETQ, per germline. The CDR3 totals 13 residues. With V trimmed by 0 bases and J by 8 bases, 3 bases remained unmatched. The CDR3 coding sequence is TGCGCCAGCAGCTTGGGGACAGGGACCGGCTACACCTTC. It codes for CASSLGTGTGYTF.

This chain joins TRBV11-2 and TRBJ2-3; 7 positions match TRBD2. This CDR3 region has 15 residues. V was pared by 3 bases and J by 5 bases, with 8 bases of the junction left unmatched. Germline CDR1 reads SGHAT; CDR2 reads FQNNGV. The CDR3 nucleotides are TGTGCCAGCAGCTTGTCTAGCGGAGGAAAAGATACGCAGTATTTT. Its translation: CASSLSSGGKDTQYF.